This is a list of T cell receptor beta chains from one sample in a study of T cells expressing NK-cell markers. Following a re-call of the 5' RACE reads, TCRdb has one entry per CDR3 protein and lacks DNA. The sample holds some 280,000 distinct CDR3 sequences. The sequenced material came from blood T cells: a sorted CD56 or NKG2C T cell subset, CD4+ or CD8+ T cells, or bulk PBMC T cells (not recorded which). Receptors originate from a man younger than 35 in good health. Each CDR3 is given with its conserved first and last residue.

j_call v_call cdr3_aa
TRBJ2-1 TRBV5-1 CASSAGPRAGGNEQFF
TRBJ2-7 TRBV4-2 CASSQAGYEMEQYF
TRBJ2-3 TRBV6-2/TRBV6-3 CASSYPRPGGVSDTQYF
TRBJ2-1 TRBV4-2 CASSQALYGEQFF
TRBJ1-1 TRBV5-1 CASSSTRGLSTEAFF
TRBJ2-1 TRBV7-8 CASSPTYEQFF
TRBJ2-1 TRBV30 CAWRGRWSREQFF
TRBJ1-4 TRBV30 CAWSMQGRAKLFF
TRBJ2-1 TRBV15 CATSRGGGTDYNEQFF
TRBJ2-5 TRBV20-1 CSARVLLIRAETQYF
TRBJ2-1 TRBV7-2 CASIPSGRVRSEQFF
TRBJ2-3 TRBV6-5 CASQIGTDTQYF
TRBJ1-2 TRBV6-1 CASSPLSANPNNYGYTF
TRBJ1-5 TRBV28 CASSPSSGSRHQPQHF
TRBJ2-1 TRBV12-3/TRBV12-4 CASSYNSNEQFF
TRBJ1-2 TRBV6-5 CASSYDRGYGYTF
TRBJ1-5 TRBV5-5 CASSLLGDSNQPQHF
TRBJ2-3 TRBV7-9 CASSELGTLSTDTQYF
TRBJ2-1 TRBV11-3 CASSQTGTRAYNEQFF
TRBJ1-1 TRBV4-3 CASSQALGAEAFF
TRBJ2-7 TRBV20-1 CSPHPDGTTYEQYF
TRBJ2-7 TRBV6-2/TRBV6-3 CASSYLGTPPRYEQYF
TRBJ2-7 TRBV5-5 CASSLAGGQRKYEQYF
TRBJ1-6 TRBV5-4 CASSSRDSGTPLHF
TRBJ2-5 TRBV30 CAWTSGQETQYF
TRBJ2-4 TRBV29-1 CSVLQGRIQYF
TRBJ2-1 TRBV5-4 CASSLGPAGSRNEQFF
TRBJ2-1 TRBV12-3/TRBV12-4 CASSLTSGSYNEQFF
TRBJ2-2 TRBV18 CASSPNNLAGGDTGELFF
TRBJ1-4 TRBV20-1 CSARQGIGNEKLFF
TRBJ2-1 TRBV7-2 CASSSQEGARQFF
TRBJ2-5 TRBV28 CASSPGTRETQYF
TRBJ2-7 TRBV12-3/TRBV12-4 CASSLVGRGSYEQYF
TRBJ1-2 TRBV15 CATSGTSGYGYTF
TRBJ2-7 TRBV5-1 CASSLSSGIDEQYF
TRBJ2-3 TRBV20-1 CSLGGQSTDTQYF
TRBJ2-1 TRBV7-6 CASSLSSGSLYEQFF
TRBJ2-1 TRBV5-1 CASSRDRGPEFF
TRBJ2-2 TRBV6-1 CASRPGPTNTGELFF
TRBJ1-1 TRBV7-9 CASSPGKHTRTGEAFF
TRBJ2-2 TRBV6-5 CASSFSGSFVLAGELFF
TRBJ2-1 TRBV20-1 CSAPQRVKGEQFF
TRBJ1-6 TRBV7-6 CASSVGTGDSPLHF
TRBJ2-3 TRBV5-4 CASSLIAGSGRADTQYF
TRBJ2-2 TRBV19 CASSQRERAGELFF
TRBJ2-7 TRBV20-1 CSAPRGGLAGGGSYEQYF
TRBJ2-2 TRBV29-1 CSGGSSNTGELFF
TRBJ2-2 TRBV20-1 CSARRPHKNTGELFF